This TCR beta chain originates from a study of blood T cell repertoires in COVID-19. At the level of the study: The cDNA or gDNA used as material had been derived from T cells, B-cell-depleted T cells, or PBMCs.

Original methodology: Reference gene primer amplification yielded estimated nucleated cell counts. TCRdb keeps only in-frame clones here, not all; method: immunoSEQ multiplex PCR. The D gene and trimming were derived from the DNA, and the V and J assignments and clone size from that table. The sample shows about 75,000 clones, about 87% of them seen only once. The CDR3 sequence is 20 residues long. Trimming pared 1 base from V and 0 bases from J, leaving 19 bases between. Looked up from germline, CDR1 is KGHSH and CDR2 is LQKENI. Sequences were obtained from peripheral blood. This clonotype was sampled from a human donor in a cohort sampled during active COVID-19. The V call is TRBV18, the J call TRBJ2-6; D gene unclear. CDR3 DNA: TGTGCCAGCTCACCACTAATGCGCTCCAAAGATCTCTCTGGGGCCAACGTCCTGACTTTC. The encoded protein is CASSPLMRSKDLSGANVLTF.